These 15 T cell receptor beta chains came from one sample sequenced in a study of blood T cell repertoires in COVID-19. TCRdb keeps only in-frame clones here, not all; method: immunoSEQ multiplex PCR. The data contain around 140,000 clones, roughly 84% of them seen just once; the ten biggest clones take up under 10%. Sequenced input: peripheral blood. Every receptor here comes from a man aged 30-40 years with COVID-19, enrolled during active disease.

The rearrangement joins TRBV9 to TRBJ1-3, with unresolved D. The V end lost 0 bases, the J end lost 3 bases, and 10 bases lay between the germline ends. CDR1 SGDLS and CDR2 YYNGEE come from the germline V gene. This CDR3 contains 15 residues. CDR3 sequence reads: CASSVGAGIGNTIYF. In DNA form, the CDR3 reads TGTGCCAGCAGCGTAGGGGCAGGCATTGGAAACACCATATATTTT.

A few counts support this clone. The chain employs TRBV5-5 and TRBJ1-4, with 9 nucleotides matching TRBD1. CDR3 length: 14 amino acids. Germline V lookup: CDR1 SGHKS, CDR2 YYEKEE (reference sequence). With 3 bases clipped from V and 4 bases from J, the junction kept 1 base outside the gene matches. The CDR3 sequence: CASSWTGDNEKLFF. For the CDR3, the DNA is TGTGCCAGCAGCTGGACAGGGGATAATGAAAAACTGTTTTTT.

For the CDR3, the DNA is TGTGCCAGCAGCCTCGGACTAGCGCGTTACAATGAGCAGTTCTTC. It translates to CASSLGLARYNEQFF. The gene calls are TRBV11-3 and TRBJ2-1, with TRBD2 matching over 9 bases. J lost 4 bases, V lost 5 bases, and 6 bases had no gene match. Germline CDR1 SGHNT, CDR2 YENEEA. This CDR3 is built from 15 residues.

The rearrangement joins TRBV4-2 to TRBJ2-3; 7 bases map to TRBD2. Germline lookup yields CDR1 LGHNA and CDR2 YNFKEQ. J was trimmed by 2 bases and V by 0 bases; bases with no gene match: 8. This CDR3 has 17 residues. The CDR3 spells CASSQDRQRGHTDTQYF. The CDR3 DNA reads as TGTGCCAGCAGCCAAGATCGGCAGCGGGGCCACACAGATACGCAGTATTTT.

This clone was detected only once. The chain carries TRBV19 and TRBJ2-7, with 10 bases fitting TRBD2. With 3 bases clipped from V and 4 bases from J, the junction kept 12 bases outside the gene matches. The CDR3 length is 17 residues. The V gene's germline CDR1 is LNHDA and CDR2 SQIVND (reference sequence). The CDR3, as DNA: TGTGCCAGTAGTATGGGCAGTAGGACTAGCGGAACTTACGAGCAGTACTTC. Amino acid sequence: CASSMGSRTSGTYEQYF.

The DNA for the CDR3 is TGTGCCAGCACGACTAGAGGAGGATACGAGCAGTACTTC. It yields the protein CASTTRGGYEQYF. This chain connects TRBV6-5 to TRBJ2-7; D possibly corresponds to TRBD2 (6 bases). Germline V gene sequence: CDR1 MNHEY, CDR2 SVGAGI. Trimming took off 7 bases at V and 4 bases at J, with 14 bases between the two ends. CDR3 size: 13 residues.

The rearrangement uses TRBV5-5 and TRBJ1-3; D unclear. V was shortened by 2 bases and J by 1 base, with 7 bases between the two germline ends. Germline CDR1 and CDR2: SGHKS and YYEKEE (reference sequence). The CDR3 has 14 amino acids. The CDR3 DNA is TGTGCCAGCAGCTTTGGAGTTTCTGGAAACACCATATATTTT. Protein sequence: CASSFGVSGNTIYF.

The V call is TRBV5-4, the J call TRBJ2-5, with D unresolved. CDR3 size: 14 residues. Germline V gene sequence: CDR1 SGHNT, CDR2 YYREEE (reference sequence). V was shortened by 0 bases and J by 3 bases, with 9 bases between the two germline ends. The CDR3 region is CASSLDWQEETQYF. DNA of the CDR3: TGTGCCAGCAGCTTGGATTGGCAGGAAGAGACCCAGTACTTC.

This clone was observed a few times. The chain joins TRBV27 to TRBJ2-1; 7 bases fit TRBD1. The J segment lost 4 bases and the V segment lost 3 bases, leaving 6 bases of the junction unmatched. The CDR3 contains 15 residues. Germline loops: CDR1 MNHEY, CDR2 SMNVEV (reference sequence). CDR3 DNA: TGTGCCAGCAGTTTTACAGGGGACCTGTACAATGAGCAGTTCTTC. Translating it yields CASSFTGDLYNEQFF.

The rearrangement joins TRBV27 to TRBJ2-6; tentative D call: TRBD1 (6 bases). The V gene lost 5 bases and the J gene lost 1 base, with 15 bases spanning the gap. Germline assignment: CDR1 MNHEY and CDR2 SMNVEV (reference sequence). The CDR3 has 17 residues. The CDR3 DNA sequence: TGTGCCAGCAGTCTTCGGATCAGGGGATCTGGGGCCAACGTCCTGACTTTC. Its translation: CASSLRIRGSGANVLTF.

The rearrangement uses TRBV19 and TRBJ2-7, with a possible D match to TRBD2 (6 bases). The CDR3 is 15 residues long. CDR1 and CDR2 (germline): LNHDA, SQIVND (reference sequence). The V end was cut by 1 base, the J end by 0 bases, with 10 bases between. This chain's CDR3 is CASSIALGGSYEQYF. The CDR3 DNA reads as TGTGCCAGTAGTATAGCCTTGGGGGGCTCCTACGAGCAGTACTTC.

V usage is TRBV5-1 and J usage is TRBJ1-6, with TRBD1 identical over 8 bases. The CDR3 consists of 17 residues. V lost 0 bases to trimming and J lost 4 bases; unmatched junction nucleotides: 6. Germline CDR1 is SGHRS and CDR2 is YFSETQ. For the CDR3, the DNA is TGCGCCAGCAGCTTGGCTATCCAGGGGGCTTATAATTCACCCCTCCACTTT. Translating gives CASSLAIQGAYNSPLHF. Full variable domain (rest looked up from reference TRBV5-1 and TRBJ1-6): KAGVTQTPRYLIKTRGQQVTLSCSPISGHRSVSWYQQTPGQGLQFLFEYFSETQRNKGNFPGRFSGRQFSNSRSEMNVSTLELGDSALYLCASSLAIQGAYNSPLHFGNGTRLTVT.

The chain combines TRBV25-1 with TRBJ2-1, with no clear D. This CDR3 is 14 amino acids long. The germline V and J ends were trimmed by 10 bases and 0 bases, with 13 bases remaining between them. The germline CDR1 and CDR2 sequences are MGHDK and SYGVNS. CDR3 amino acids: CATSADYSYNEQFF. For the CDR3, the DNA is TGTGCCACCTCCGCAGATTACTCCTACAATGAGCAGTTCTTC.

In DNA form, the CDR3 reads TGTGCCAGCAGCACAAACACAGCCGAAGCTTTCTTT. This sequence encodes CASSTNTAEAFF. The genes are TRBV21-1 and TRBJ1-1; the table's D call TRBD1 went unverified against the DNA. TRBV21-1 is tagged as a pseudogene. The CDR3 contains 12 residues.

Only a few counts were recorded for this clone. The CDR3, as DNA: TGTGCCTGGAGTGTAGGAGGGGGACAGCTCCATTCACCCCTCCACTTT. Its protein is CAWSVGGGQLHSPLHF. This chain joins TRBV30 and TRBJ1-6; 7 bases line up with TRBD1. The V gene's germline CDR1 is GTSNPN and CDR2 SVGIG (reference sequence). CDR3 length equals 16 residues. J lost 8 bases, V lost 0 bases, and 10 bases had no gene match.